One and the same sample provided the 19 T cell receptor beta chains below, sequenced in a study of healthy donors' naive CD4 and CD8 T cells. Each TCR library used 500 ng of total RNA and a linear amplification protocol. One entry per CDR3 protein results from TCRdb running MiXCR on the reads. The data hold 150,000 to 200,000 distinct CDR3 sequences, with over 60% observed a single time. The specimen sequenced was naive CD4+ and CD8+ T cells sorted from blood, pooled from several donors. Receptor source: a pool of human donors in good health; the sample pools cells from several healthy donors.

The rearrangement joins TRBV6-5 to TRBJ2-5; TRBD1 agrees at 8 bases. Germline values: CDR1 MNHEY, CDR2 SVGAGI. This CDR3 is 14 amino acids long. V was pared by 6 bases and J by 4 bases, with 7 bases of the junction left unmatched. The DNA of the CDR3 is TGTGCCAGCAGGAAAACAGGGGGTCGAGAGACCCAGTACTTC. Its protein is CASRKTGGRETQYF.

This clonotype has just a few counts. The V gene is TRBV11-2, the J gene TRBJ2-7, with 8 bases that match TRBD2. CDR3 length equals 15 residues. J gave up 7 bases and V 4 bases, and 12 bases lay outside the gene matches. Germline V gene lookup returns CDR1 SGHAT and CDR2 FQNNGV. This CDR3 is CASSSVAGPDKEQYF. CDR3 in DNA: TGTGCCAGCAGCTCGGTAGCGGGACCCGACAAGGAGCAGTACTTC.

This sequence joins TRBV29-1 and TRBJ2-4, with 10 bases matching TRBD1. The length of the CDR3 is 13 residues. Losses at the gene ends were 7 bases for V and 6 bases for J; bases not matched to a gene: 6. Germline values: CDR1 SQVTM, CDR2 ANQGSEA. The CDR3 sequence is CSAPGQGRNIQYF. The CDR3, as DNA: TGCAGCGCCCCGGGACAGGGGCGAAACATTCAGTACTTC.

This clonotype was counted between two and nine times. The chain has TRBV29-1 and TRBJ2-5; possible D gene TRBD2, 5 bases. CDR3 length: 13 amino acids. Germline CDR1 is SQVTM and CDR2 is ANQGSEA. Trimming took off 3 bases at V and 2 bases at J, with 10 bases between the two ends. Written as DNA, the CDR3 is TGCAGCGTTGACGGGGTTTTACAAGAGACCCAGTACTTC. This translates into CSVDGVLQETQYF.

V usage is TRBV19 and J usage is TRBJ1-1, with 9 bases that match TRBD1. This CDR3 contains 15 residues. Germline CDR1 and CDR2: LNHDA and SQIVND (reference sequence). The junction had 5 bases not matched to a gene; V was cut back by 5 bases and J by 1 base. The CDR3 sequence: CASSGEGQGNTEAFF. The DNA of the CDR3 is TGTGCCAGTAGTGGTGAGGGACAGGGGAACACTGAAGCTTTCTTT.

V and J are TRBV27 and TRBJ1-5; D perhaps matches TRBD1 (5 bases). The CDR3 is 15 amino acids. Trimming left V 6 bases short and J 2 bases short, with 14 bases between. Germline-derived CDR1 and CDR2 are MNHEY and SMNVEV (reference sequence). Here the CDR3 DNA reads TGTGCCAGCAGCGAACAGGCGGATGGCAATCAGCCCCAGCATTTT. It is translated as CASSEQADGNQPQHF.

Note on this clonotype: A read error may produce the germline difference seen at one junction end. This rearrangement joins TRBV19 to TRBJ1-2; D is undetermined. CDR1 LNHDA and CDR2 SQIVND come from the germline V gene (reference sequence). The CDR3 is 12 residues long. CDR3 sequence: CASRIGWNGYTF. In DNA, the CDR3 is TGTGCCAGTAGAATAGGGTGGAATGGCTACACCTTC.

This chain links TRBV29-1 with TRBJ2-7, with 7 positions matching TRBD2. Losses at the gene ends were 7 bases for V and 1 base for J; bases not matched to a gene: 7. This CDR3 has 13 residues. The germline gives CDR1 SQVTM, CDR2 ANQGSEA. CDR3 DNA: TGCAGCGCTTCGAGCGGGATTTCCTACGAGCAGTACTTC. It encodes CSASSGISYEQYF.

This chain links TRBV29-1 with TRBJ1-1; D is undetermined. Germline V lookup: CDR1 SQVTM, CDR2 ANQGSEA. CDR3 length equals 10 residues. The CDR3 spells CRGLTTEAFF. The CDR3 DNA is TGCAGAGGCCTTACCACTGAAGCTTTCTTT.

V is TRBV15 and J is TRBJ2-1, with a tentative D call TRBD2 (6 bases). V lost 0 bases and J lost 7, with 7 bases in between. Looked up from germline, CDR1 is LNHNV and CDR2 is YYDKDF (reference sequence). The CDR3 consists of 13 residues. In DNA, the CDR3 is TGTGCCACCAGCAGAGATGCGGGGAATGAGCAGTTCTTC. Amino acids: CATSRDAGNEQFF.

This chain joins TRBV30 and TRBJ2-1; 7 bases are a match to TRBD2. Per the germline V gene, CDR1 is GTSNPN and CDR2 is SVGIG (reference sequence). V trimming: 2 bases; J trimming: 5 bases; junction bases outside the gene matches: 6. This CDR3 spans 14 amino acids. CDR3: CAWSSGSGDNEQFF. Here the CDR3 DNA reads TGTGCCTGGAGTTCGGGCAGCGGGGACAATGAGCAGTTCTTC. The variable domain in full, completed from reference TRBV30 and TRBJ2-1, reads SQTIHQWPATLVQPVGSPLSLECTVEGTSNPNLYWYRQAAGRGLQLLFYSVGIGQISSEVPQNLSASRPQDRQFILSSKKLLLSDSGFYLCAWSSGSGDNEQFFGPGTRLTVL.

CDR3 region: CASSSHLAAVEQYF. The CDR3 DNA reads TGTGCCAGCAGTTCCCACCTAGCCGCAGTCGAGCAGTACTTC. The chain joins TRBV12-3 or TRBV12-4 to TRBJ2-7, with a possible D match to TRBD2 (5 bases). This CDR3 has 14 residues. V gave up 4 bases and J gave up 6 bases, with 16 bases separating them.

V is TRBV29-1 and J is TRBJ1-1; D call uncertain. Germline loops: CDR1 SQVTM, CDR2 ANQGSEA. This CDR3 has 8 amino acids. CDR3 bases: TGCAGTGCCACTGAAGCTTTCTTT. Translated, it gives CSATEAFF.

V is TRBV13 and J is TRBJ2-1, with D perhaps given as TRBD1 or TRBD2 (5 bases each). V lost 0 bases to trimming and J lost 2 bases, with 8 bases between them. The CDR3 has 15 residues. The V gene's germline CDR1 is PRHDT and CDR2 FYEKMQ (reference sequence). The CDR3 spells CASSLGGDAYNEQFF. The CDR3 coding sequence is TGTGCCAGCAGCTTAGGAGGGGACGCCTACAATGAGCAGTTCTTC.

The chain joins TRBV12-5 to TRBJ2-7, with 9 nucleotides matching TRBD1. The V gene's germline CDR1 is LGHNT and CDR2 FRNRAP. The CDR3 is 15 residues long. V shed 6 bases, J shed 1 base, and the junction held 7 bases outside the gene matches. CDR3 residues: CASGLPGQGSYEQYF. CDR3 sequence (DNA): TGTGCTAGTGGACTCCCCGGACAGGGGTCCTACGAGCAGTACTTC. Full variable domain (rest looked up from reference TRBV12-5 and TRBJ2-7): DARVTQTPRHKVTEMGQEVTMRCQPILGHNTVFWYRQTMMQGLELLAYFRNRAPLDDSGMPKDRFSAEMPDATLATLKIQPSEPRDSAVYFCASGLPGQGSYEQYFGPGTRLTVT.

This clonotype came up a few times. This chain joins TRBV29-1 and TRBJ2-7; D is unresolved. Germline V gene data show CDR1 as SQVTM and CDR2 as ANQGSEA. V was shortened by 0 bases and J by 2 bases, with 11 bases between the two germline ends. CDR3 length: 14 residues. DNA of the CDR3: TGCAGCGTTGAAGACCGCGACGGAACCTACGAGCAGTACTTC. Protein sequence: CSVEDRDGTYEQYF.

The chain recombines TRBV6-2 or TRBV6-3 with TRBJ2-1; the D is unclear. The CDR3 is 18 residues long. Per the germline V gene, CDR1 is MNHEY and CDR2 is SVGEGT. V was trimmed by 0 bases and J by 1 base, leaving 16 bases between them. For the CDR3, the DNA is TGTGCCAGCAGTTACTCCCTAAACGGGTTAGTTTCCTACAATGAGCAGTTCTTC. It translates to CASSYSLNGLVSYNEQFF.

The chain is built from TRBV5-1 and TRBJ1-1; D ambiguous. The CDR3 extends over 14 amino acids. The V and J ends lost 2 bases and 5 bases respectively, with 13 bases between them. CDR1 and CDR2 (germline): SGHRS, YFSETQ. The CDR3 loop reads CASSFYGESTEAFF. The DNA for the CDR3 is TGCGCCAGCAGCTTTTACGGGGAATCGACTGAAGCTTTCTTT.

J is TRBJ2-3 and V is TRBV5-1; perhaps TRBD1 as D (5 bases). V dropped 1 base and J dropped 2 bases, with 14 bases sitting between them. The germline V gene has CDR1 SGHRS and CDR2 YFSETQ. The CDR3 contains 16 residues. For the CDR3, the DNA is TGCGCCAGCAGCTTGACCAGGGCGCGGTCCACAGATACGCAGTATTTT. This translates into CASSLTRARSTDTQYF.